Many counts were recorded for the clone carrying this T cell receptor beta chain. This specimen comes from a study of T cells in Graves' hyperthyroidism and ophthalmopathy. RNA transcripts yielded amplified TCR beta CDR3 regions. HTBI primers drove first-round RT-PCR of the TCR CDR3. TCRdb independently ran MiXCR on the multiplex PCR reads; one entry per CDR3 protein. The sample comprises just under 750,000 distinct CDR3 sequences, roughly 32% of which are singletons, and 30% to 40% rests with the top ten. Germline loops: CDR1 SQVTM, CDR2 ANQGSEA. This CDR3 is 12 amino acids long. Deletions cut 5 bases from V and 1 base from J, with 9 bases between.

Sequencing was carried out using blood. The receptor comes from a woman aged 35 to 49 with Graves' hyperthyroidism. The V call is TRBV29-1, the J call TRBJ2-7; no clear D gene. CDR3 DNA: TGCAGCGTTTGGACCGGGTCCTACGAGCAGTACTTC. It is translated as CSVWTGSYEQYF.